The entry that follows covers one T cell receptor (beta chain) sequence. The antigen it recognizes is unknown. No much larger clone is present one base from it, and per-base qualities are unavailable. The library came from the immunoSEQ multiplex PCR assay. Each sample had roughly 100,000 TCR templates assayed by the deep sequencing platform. Genomic DNA extracted from sorted T cells was used for TCRbeta CDR3 sequencing. Concerning the study's data processing: The R programming language was used for clonal analysis of the TCRbeta CDR3 data. Alloreactive CD4+ and CD8+ clones were identified by comparing unstimulated samples to CFSE-low samples taken after the reaction. Alloreactive CD4+ clones were assigned to regulatory or non-regulatory origin by matching sequences to sorted unstimulated Treg and non-Treg repertoires. The table comes from immuneACCESS by way of TCRdb, which keeps in-frame sequences with V and J called. Part of the clones is missing from these tables; in studies checked, under half for an unresolved V gene and the rest for unknown reasons. That table gives V, J and clone size, and the DNA gave D and trimming. For this sample the table gives roughly 5,900 clones, of which just over 60% were detected only once. Roughly 15% of the sample belongs to the ten largest clones.

These data come from a study of siplizumab effects on memory and regulatory T cells (dated by TCRdb to between 2018 and 2021). For the study in its entirety: The effect of the anti-CD2 antibody siplizumab on alloreactive T-cell subsets was examined in allogeneic mixed lymphocyte reactions constructed from human PBMCs. General study outcomes and caveats: Roughly 75-97% of proliferating CD4+ or CD8+ clones could not be assigned a naive or memory phenotype. The suppressive function of proliferating Tregs from siplizumab cultures was not functionally confirmed. Sequences below about 10^-5 frequency were poorly captured, so only a minor fraction of alloreactive clones could be mapped to unstimulated subsets. The cumulative frequency of alloreactive sequences traceable to unstimulated CD4+ memory T cells was significantly reduced by siplizumab. Among mappable alloreactive CD4+ clones, the Treg-derived fraction averaged approximately 66% with siplizumab versus about 25% in control reactions. Compared with memory T cells, unstimulated naive T cells appeared more diverse, and naive cells seemed to make a substantial contribution to the alloresponse.

Additional sequencing covered unstimulated subsets from a few donor pairs, namely CD8+ effector memory, CD4+ naive, CD8+ TEMRA, CD4+ memory and CD8+ naive. Sorted unstimulated T cells, along with proliferating T cells recovered from mixed lymphocyte reactions, underwent TCRbeta CDR3 sequencing. Fresh whole blood from under 13 HLA-typed healthy donors was used as the source from which PBMCs were isolated. CDR3 length: 15 amino acids, cysteine to phenylalanine. Just CDR3 DNA is preserved here, 45 bases in frame from base 1. V is reduced by 1 base and J by 3 bases, leaving a spacing of 13 bases between them. The germline V gene (reference sequence) yields SEHNR for CDR1 and FQNEAQ for CDR2.

The sequence links TRBV7-9 to TRBJ2-7; the D gene assignment is ambiguous. The receptor was isolated from a human donor in good health. Sequenced: effector memory CD8+ T cells sorted from blood. This sample's cell subset or site label indicates: unstimulated CD8+ effector memory T cells. Here the CDR3 is given as CASSLGTASFYEQYF. The sequence in DNA is TGTGCCAGCAGCTTAGGTACAGCCTCGTTCTACGAGCAGTACTTC.